This TCR beta chain originates from a study of CD8 T cells in Susac syndrome. It was with random hexamers that about 0.45 to 1 ug RNA was reverse transcribed. TCR beta CDR3 was amplified by immunoSEQ covering 54 Vbeta and 13 Jbeta. A single record per CDR3 protein comes from TCRdb applying MiXCR to the immunoSEQ multiplex PCR reads. Of 130,000 or so distinct CDR3 sequences in the sample, around 86% were seen once. This CDR3 region has 13 residues. Germline loops: CDR1 LNHDA, CDR2 SQIVND (reference sequence). Trimming shortened V by 3 bases and J by 5 bases, and 10 bases separated the two germline ends.

This sequence was found in a human donor with multiple sclerosis. The specimen sequenced was CD8+ T cells from PBMCs. The gene calls are TRBV19 and TRBJ1-1; D is unclear. This CDR3 reads CASSIGHNTEAFF. Written as DNA, the CDR3 is TGTGCCAGTAGTATCGGTCATAATACTGAAGCTTTCTTT.